The clone carrying this T cell receptor beta chain was counted only a few times. Antigen: not known. The entry originates in a study of cytomegalovirus exposure and HLA in healthy donors. Findings of the study overall: Later analysis reportedly placed an Asian-associated ancestry cluster below the roughly 670-donor mean in N-insertions. A list of approximately 160 TCR beta chains associated with cytomegalovirus was given.

Amplification used 60 Vbeta primers and 13 Jbeta primers. The method was immunoSEQ multiplex PCR; TCRdb's version includes in-frame clones alone and lacks a portion of them. The data contain over 40,000 clones, approximately 68% of them singletons. The source of this sequence is a man younger than 40 in good health and CMV-seronegative. The sample taken for sequencing was PBMCs.

This CDR3 reads CASSGEGGQPQHF. The DNA for the CDR3 is TGTGCCAGCAGTGGGGAGGGGGGGCAGCCCCAGCATTTT. The V gene is TRBV6-1, the J gene TRBJ1-5; D may be TRBD1 (6 bases). CDR3 length: 13 amino acids. The germline V gene has CDR1 MNHNS and CDR2 SASEGT. The ends were cut back, 4 bases at V and 7 bases at J, with 11 bases in the middle.